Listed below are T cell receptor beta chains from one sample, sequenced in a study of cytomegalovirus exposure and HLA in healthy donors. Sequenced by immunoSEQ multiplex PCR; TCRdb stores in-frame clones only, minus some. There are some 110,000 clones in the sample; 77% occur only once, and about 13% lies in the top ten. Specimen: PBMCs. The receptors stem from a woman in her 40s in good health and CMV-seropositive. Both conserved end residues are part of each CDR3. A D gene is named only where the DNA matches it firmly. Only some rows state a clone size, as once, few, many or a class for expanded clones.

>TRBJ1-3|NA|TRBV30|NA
CAWSAQGPGNTIYF
TGTGCCTGGAGTGCACAGGGTCCTGGAAACACCATATATTTT
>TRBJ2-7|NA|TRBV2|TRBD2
CASRLAGGEQYF
TGTGCCAGCAGACTAGCGGGAGGCGAGCAGTACTTC
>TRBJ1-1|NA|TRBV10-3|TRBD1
CAISGTGGTEAFF
TGTGCCATCAGTGGGACAGGGGGCACTGAAGCTTTCTTT
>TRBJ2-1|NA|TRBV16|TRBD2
CASSQQAGAGNEQFF
TGTGCCAGCAGCCAACAAGCGGGAGCCGGCAATGAGCAGTTCTTC
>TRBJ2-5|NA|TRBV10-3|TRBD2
CAISEGLGGLETQYF
TGTGCCATCAGTGAAGGACTAGGAGGGCTAGAGACCCAGTACTTC
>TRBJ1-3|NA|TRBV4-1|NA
CASSQLGAGNTIYF
TGCGCCAGCAGCCAATTGGGAGCTGGAAACACCATATATTTT
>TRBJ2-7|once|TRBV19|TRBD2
CASSSRTSGSYEQYF
TGTGCCAGTAGTTCCCGGACTAGCGGCTCCTACGAGCAGTACTTC
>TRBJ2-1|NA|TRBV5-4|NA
CASTASATSYNEQFF
TGTGCCAGCACCGCTAGCGCTACCTCCTACAATGAGCAGTTCTTC
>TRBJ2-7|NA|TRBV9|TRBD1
CASSKTGESSYEQYF
TGTGCCAGCAGCAAGACAGGGGAAAGCTCCTACGAGCAGTACTTC
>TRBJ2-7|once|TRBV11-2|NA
CASSLGAGPYEQYF
TGTGCCAGCAGCTTAGGTGCGGGGCCTTACGAGCAGTACTTC
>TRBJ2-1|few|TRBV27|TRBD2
CASSSGTSGSNEQFF
TGTGCCAGCAGTTCCGGGACTAGCGGGAGTAATGAGCAGTTCTTC
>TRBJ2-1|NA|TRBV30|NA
CAWSLSSYNEQFF
TGTGCCTGGAGCCTCAGCTCCTACAATGAGCAGTTCTTC
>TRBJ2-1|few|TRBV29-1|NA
CSGRGENNEQFF
TGCAGCGGCAGGGGAGAAAACAATGAGCAGTTCTTC
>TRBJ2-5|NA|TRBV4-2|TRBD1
CASSQGTGGGVETQYF
TGTGCCAGCAGCCAAGGGACAGGGGGCGGCGTAGAGACCCAGTACTTC
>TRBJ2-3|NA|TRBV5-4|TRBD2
CASSDPAGPSPDTQYF
TGTGCCAGCAGCGACCCAGCGGGGCCCTCACCAGATACGCAGTATTTT
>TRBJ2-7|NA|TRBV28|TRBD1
CASSPSGTGEEEQYF
TGTGCCAGCAGTCCATCCGGGACAGGGGAAGAAGAGCAGTACTTC
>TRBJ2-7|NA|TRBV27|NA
CASSAPGHRNEQYF
TGTGCCAGCAGTGCCCCTGGCCACAGAAACGAGCAGTACTTC
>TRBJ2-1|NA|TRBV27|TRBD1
CASSRSAQDRGPWEQFF
TGTGCCAGCAGTAGATCTGCCCAGGACAGGGGTCCATGGGAGCAGTTCTTC
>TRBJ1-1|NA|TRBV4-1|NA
CASSQPSQGTNTEAFF
TGCGCCAGCAGCCAACCTTCCCAGGGGACGAACACTGAAGCTTTCTTT
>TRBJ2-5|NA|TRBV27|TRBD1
CASSFLGTGGTEQYF
TGTGCCAGCAGTTTTCTCGGGACAGGGGGCACAGAGCAGTACTTC
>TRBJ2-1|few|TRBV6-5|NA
CASSYLGLGGGGEQFF
TGTGCCAGCAGTTACCTCGGACTCGGGGGTGGGGGTGAGCAGTTCTTC
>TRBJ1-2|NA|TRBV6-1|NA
CASSANQNPYGYTF
TGTGCCAGCAGTGCCAACCAGAACCCCTATGGCTACACCTTC
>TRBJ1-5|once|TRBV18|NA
CASSPPGDSNQPQHF
TGTGCCAGCTCACCTCCGGGAGATAGCAATCAGCCCCAGCATTTT
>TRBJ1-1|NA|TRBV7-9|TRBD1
CSSSFTRTGLVEAFF
TGTTCCAGCAGCTTTACCCGGACAGGCCTCGTTGAAGCTTTCTTT
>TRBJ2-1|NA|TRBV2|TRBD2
CASSGGAGGGNEQFF
TGTGCCAGCAGTGGAGGAGCGGGAGGCGGGAATGAGCAGTTCTTC
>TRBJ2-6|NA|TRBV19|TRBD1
CASSRDRVGPSLANVLTF
TGTGCCAGTAGTAGGGACAGGGTTGGGCCTTCATTGGCCAACGTCCTGACTTTC
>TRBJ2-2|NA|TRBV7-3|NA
CASSYGLYTGELFF
TGTGCCAGCAGCTACGGACTCTACACCGGGGAGCTGTTTTTT
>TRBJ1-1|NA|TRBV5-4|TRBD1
CASSWGQKNTEAFF
TGTGCCAGCAGCTGGGGACAGAAGAACACTGAAGCTTTCTTT
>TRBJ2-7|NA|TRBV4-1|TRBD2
CASSQLSGSYEQYF
TGCGCCAGCAGCCAACTTAGCGGGAGCTACGAGCAGTACTTC
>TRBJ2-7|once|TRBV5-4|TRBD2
CASSQTSGSYEQYF
TGTGCCAGCAGCCAGACTAGCGGATCCTACGAGCAGTACTTC
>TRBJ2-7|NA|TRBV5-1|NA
CASSFTGDSYEQYF
TGCGCCAGCAGCTTTACGGGAGACTCCTACGAGCAGTACTTC
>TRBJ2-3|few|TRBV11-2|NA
CASSLQDLVTDTQYF
TGTGCCAGCAGCCTCCAGGACTTGGTCACAGATACGCAGTATTTT
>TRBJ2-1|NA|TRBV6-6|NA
CASSQSPYNEQFF
TGTGCCAGCAGTCAAAGCCCCTACAATGAGCAGTTCTTC
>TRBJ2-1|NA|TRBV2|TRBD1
CASSRQGVFDEQFF
TGTGCCAGCAGTCGGCAGGGGGTATTCGATGAGCAGTTCTTC
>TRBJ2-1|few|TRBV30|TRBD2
CAGGVAGGYEQFF
TGTGCCGGGGGGGTAGCGGGAGGGTATGAGCAGTTCTTC
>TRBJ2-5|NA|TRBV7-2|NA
CASSLARQQETQYF
TGTGCCAGCAGCTTAGCGAGACAGCAAGAGACCCAGTACTTC
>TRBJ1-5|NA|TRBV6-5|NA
CASSYRAGDSNQPQHF
TGTGCCAGCAGTTACAGGGCAGGGGATAGCAATCAGCCCCAGCATTTT
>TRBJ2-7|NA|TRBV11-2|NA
CASSLLYEQYF
TGTGCCAGCAGCCTCCTGTACGAGCAGTACTTC
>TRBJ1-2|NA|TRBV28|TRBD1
CASSLTGIHGYTF
TGTGCCAGCAGTTTGACAGGGATTCATGGCTACACCTTC
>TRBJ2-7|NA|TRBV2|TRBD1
CASSADRANEQYF
TGTGCCAGCAGTGCGGACAGGGCCAACGAGCAGTACTTC
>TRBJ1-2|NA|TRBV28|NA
CASRLGLNYGYTF
TGTGCCAGCAGGTTAGGACTAAACTATGGCTACACCTTC
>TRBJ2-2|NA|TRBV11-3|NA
CASSLGDKYGELFF
TGTGCCAGCAGCTTAGGGGACAAATACGGGGAGCTGTTTTTT
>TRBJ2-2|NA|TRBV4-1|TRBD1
CASSPRQGGTGELFF
TGCGCCAGCAGCCCCCGACAGGGGGGCACCGGGGAGCTGTTTTTT
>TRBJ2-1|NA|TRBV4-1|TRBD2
CASSQGLRLAGWRQFF
TGCGCCAGCAGCCAAGGCCTCAGGCTAGCGGGGTGGCGGCAGTTCTTC
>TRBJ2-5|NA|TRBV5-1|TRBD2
CASSSSSGQETQYF
TGCGCCAGCAGCTCGAGTAGCGGGCAAGAGACCCAGTACTTC
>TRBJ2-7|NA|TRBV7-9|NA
CASSLGRVADAYEQYF
TGTGCCAGCAGCCTTGGTCGGGTGGCGGATGCCTACGAGCAGTACTTC
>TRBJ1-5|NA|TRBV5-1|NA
CASSLGPAGNQPQHF
TGCGCCAGCAGCTTGGGGCCCGCAGGCAATCAGCCCCAGCATTTT